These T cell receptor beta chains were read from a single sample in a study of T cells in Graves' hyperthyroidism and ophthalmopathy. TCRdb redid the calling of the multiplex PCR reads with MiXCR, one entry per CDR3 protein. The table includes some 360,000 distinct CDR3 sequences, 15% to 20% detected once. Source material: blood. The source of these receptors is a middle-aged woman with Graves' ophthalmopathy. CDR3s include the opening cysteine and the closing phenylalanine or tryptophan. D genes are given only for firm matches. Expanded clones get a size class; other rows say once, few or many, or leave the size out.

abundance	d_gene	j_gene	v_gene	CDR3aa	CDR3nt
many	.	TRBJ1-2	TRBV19	CASNEGANYGYTF	TGTGCCAGTAATGAGGGCGCCAACTATGGCTACACCTTC
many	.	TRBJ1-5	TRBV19	CASSTSNQPQHF	TGTGCCAGTTCGACTAGCAATCAGCCCCAGCATTTT
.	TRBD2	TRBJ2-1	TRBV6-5	CASSSTPQGLAGVEFF	TGTGCCAGCAGTTCGACCCCCCAAGGACTAGCGGGAGTGGAGTTCTTC
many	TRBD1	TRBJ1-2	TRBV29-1	CSEQGARDGYTF	TGCAGCGAACAGGGGGCGCGAGATGGCTACACCTTC
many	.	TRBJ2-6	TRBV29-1	CSVDFAGANVLTF	TGCAGCGTTGATTTTGCCGGGGCCAACGTCCTGACTTTC
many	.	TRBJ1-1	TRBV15	CATSPLDRNTEAFF	TGTGCCACCAGCCCTCTGGACAGGAACACTGAAGCTTTCTTT
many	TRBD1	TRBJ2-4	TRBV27	CASSAWTGGLRSLAKNIQYF	TGTGCCAGCAGTGCCTGGACAGGGGGACTCCGTTCATTGGCCAAAAACATTCAGTACTTC
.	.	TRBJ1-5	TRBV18	CASSPVRGNQPQHF	TGTGCCAGCTCACCGGTTCGAGGCAATCAGCCCCAGCATTTT
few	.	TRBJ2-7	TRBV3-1	CASSQDGTASRGVSEQYF	TGTGCCAGCAGCCAAGACGGAACCGCCAGCAGGGGGGTCTCCGAGCAGTACTTC
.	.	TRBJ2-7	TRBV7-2	CASSLIPGRYEQYF	TGTGCCAGCAGCTTAATTCCGGGCCGCTACGAGCAGTACTTC
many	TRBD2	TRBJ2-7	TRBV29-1	CSVERQAGGPYEQYF	TGCAGCGTTGAACGTCAAGCGGGAGGGCCATACGAGCAGTACTTC
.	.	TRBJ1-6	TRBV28	CATSGRRVYSPLHF	TGTGCCACCTCGGGCCGCCGAGTTTATTCACCCCTCCACTTT
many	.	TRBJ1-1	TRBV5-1	CASSPEQGDTEAFF	TGCGCCAGCAGCCCAGAACAGGGAGACACTGAAGCTTTCTTT
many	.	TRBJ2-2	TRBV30	CAWSVPQISGELFF	TGTGCCTGGAGTGTACCGCAGATTTCCGGGGAGCTGTTTTTT
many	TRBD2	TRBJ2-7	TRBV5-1	CASSLAGREGDEQYF	TGCGCCAGCAGCTTGGCTGGGCGGGAGGGAGACGAGCAGTACTTC
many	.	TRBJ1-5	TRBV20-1	CSANEDNNQPQHF	TGCAGTGCTAATGAGGATAACAATCAGCCCCAGCATTTT
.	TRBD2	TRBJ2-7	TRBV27	CASSLRETSYEQYF	TGTGCCAGCAGTTTGCGGGAGACGTCCTACGAGCAGTACTTC
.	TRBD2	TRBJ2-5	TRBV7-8	CASSSGPSIAGVETQYF	TGTGCCAGCAGCTCCGGTCCTTCAATAGCGGGAGTAGAGACCCAGTACTTC
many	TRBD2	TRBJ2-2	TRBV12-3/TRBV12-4	CASSAAGGGTGELFF	TGTGCCAGCAGTGCAGCGGGAGGGGGAACCGGGGAGCTGTTTTTT
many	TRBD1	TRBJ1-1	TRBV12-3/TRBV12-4	CASSSQGARGTEAFF	TGTGCCAGCAGTTCCCAGGGGGCGCGGGGCACTGAAGCTTTCTTT
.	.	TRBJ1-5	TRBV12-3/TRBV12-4	CASTSFRNQPQHF	TGTGCCAGCACTTCATTCAGGAATCAGCCCCAGCATTTT
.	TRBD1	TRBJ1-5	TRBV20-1	CSARDQGRGPVKLPQHF	TGCAGTGCTAGAGATCAAGGCAGGGGGCCCGTTAAACTGCCCCAGCATTTT
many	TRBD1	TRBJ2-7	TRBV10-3	CAISGRTGDEQYF	TGTGCCATCAGTGGACGGACAGGGGACGAGCAGTACTTC
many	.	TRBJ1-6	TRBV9	CASSVSGSYSPLHF	TGTGCCAGCAGCGTCTCAGGGTCCTACTCACCCCTCCACTTT
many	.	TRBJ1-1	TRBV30	CACTGLGTEAFF	TGTGCCTGTACAGGGTTGGGCACTGAAGCTTTCTTT
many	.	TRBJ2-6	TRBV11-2	CASSLDLQGTGANVLTF	TGTGCCAGCAGCTTAGATCTACAGGGTACTGGGGCCAACGTCCTGACTTTC
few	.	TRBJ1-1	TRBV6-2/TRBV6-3	CASSTVGTEAFF	TGTGCCAGCAGTACAGTGGGCACTGAAGCTTTCTTT
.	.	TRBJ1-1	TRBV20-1	CSARGGRVNTEAFF	TGCAGTGCTAGAGGAGGCAGGGTTAACACTGAAGCTTTCTTT
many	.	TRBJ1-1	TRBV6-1	CASSDGGGPQNTEAFF	TGTGCCAGCAGTGATGGGGGGGGCCCCCAGAACACTGAAGCTTTCTTT
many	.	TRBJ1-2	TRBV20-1	CSARDWASNYGYTF	TGCAGTGCTAGAGATTGGGCATCAAACTATGGCTACACCTTC
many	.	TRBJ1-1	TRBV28	CASNTGYKTEAFF	TGTGCCAGCAATACAGGGTACAAGACTGAAGCTTTCTTT
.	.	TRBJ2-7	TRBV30	CAWSVRWGYEQYF	TGTGCCTGGAGTGTACGTTGGGGCTACGAGCAGTACTTC
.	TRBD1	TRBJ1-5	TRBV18	CASSRATGTGGSGSQPQHF	TGTGCCAGCTCACGTGCAACCGGGACAGGGGGCTCGGGGAGTCAGCCCCAGCATTTT
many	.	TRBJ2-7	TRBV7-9	CATNTQGSEDRRYF	TGTGCCACCAACACCCAGGGGTCAGAGGATCGGCGGTACTTC
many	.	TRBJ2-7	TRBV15	CATSSTIGYYEQYF	TGTGCCACCAGCAGCACAATTGGTTACTACGAGCAGTACTTC
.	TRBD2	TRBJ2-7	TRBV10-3	CATEGLAGDSDEQYF	TGTGCCACCGAGGGACTAGCGGGAGATTCGGACGAGCAGTACTTC
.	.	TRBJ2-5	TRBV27	CATKVPTETQYF	TGTGCCACCAAAGTCCCTACAGAGACCCAGTACTTC
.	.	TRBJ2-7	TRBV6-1	CASSEYLYEQYF	TGTGCCAGCAGTGAATATCTTTACGAGCAGTACTTC
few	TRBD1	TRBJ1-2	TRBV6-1	CASSGQGGYGYTF	TGTGCCAGCTCGGGACAGGGTGGCTATGGCTACACCTTC
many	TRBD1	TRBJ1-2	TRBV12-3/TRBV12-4	CASSSETGGLNYGYTF	TGTGCCAGCAGTTCCGAAACAGGGGGACTTAACTATGGCTACACCTTC
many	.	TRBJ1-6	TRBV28	CASSLWSSYNSPLHF	TGTGCCAGCAGTTTGTGGAGCTCCTATAATTCACCCCTCCACTTT
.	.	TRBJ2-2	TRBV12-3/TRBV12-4	CASSLTPGITGELFF	TGTGCCAGCAGCCTCACGCCGGGTATCACCGGGGAGCTGTTTTTT
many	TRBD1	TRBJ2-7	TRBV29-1	CSVRQGPYEQYF	TGCAGCGTAAGACAGGGCCCCTACGAGCAGTACTTC
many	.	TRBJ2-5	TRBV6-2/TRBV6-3	CASSSGRGTIETQYF	TGTGCCAGCAGCTCGGGACGTGGGACGATCGAGACCCAGTACTTC
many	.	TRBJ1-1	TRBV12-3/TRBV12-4	CASSLMGNTEAFF	TGTGCCAGCAGTTTGATGGGGAACACTGAAGCTTTCTTT